These 4 T cell receptor beta chains originate from one sample sequenced in a study of blood T cell repertoires in COVID-19 (dated by TCRdb to 2020 to 2021). Libraries were built with the immunoSEQ multiplex PCR assay. What TCRdb holds here is the immuneACCESS table cut down to in-frame rearrangements. Part of the clones is not present; checked against another copy, under half of the missing clones reflect an unresolved V gene, and the others are unexplained. The sample table holds 100,000 to 150,000 clones, of which 70% to 85% were seen once. The ten largest clones add up to about 5% of the sample. The sample consisted of peripheral blood. These receptors all stem from a woman in her seventies with acute or convalescent COVID-19.

This clone appeared a single time. The rearrangement links TRBV18 to TRBJ2-3; D perhaps matches TRBD1 (5 bases). This CDR3 is built from 16 residues. V gave up 3 bases and J gave up 2 bases, with 15 bases separating them. The germline V gene has CDR1 KGHSH and CDR2 LQKENI. The CDR3 spells CASSPKGPPPTDTQYF. DNA of the CDR3: TGTGCCAGCTCACCGAAGGGGCCTCCCCCCACAGATACGCAGTATTTT.

The rearrangement uses TRBV6-1 and TRBJ1-1, with D uncertain. V was clipped by 2 bases and J by 4 bases, with 8 bases between them. This CDR3 has 13 amino acids. The germline gives CDR1 MNHNS, CDR2 SASEGT. The CDR3 region has the DNA TGTGCCAGCAGTGAATGGACTTTCACTGAAGCTTTCTTT. As protein: CASSEWTFTEAFF.

This chain connects TRBV5-4 to TRBJ1-6; D is undetermined. The germline V gene encodes CDR1 SGHNT and CDR2 YYREEE (reference sequence). V lost 0 bases and J 7 bases, leaving 5 bases between the germline ends. The CDR3 runs to 13 residues. The CDR3 loop reads CASSLDLNSPLHF. CDR3 DNA sequence: TGTGCCAGCAGCTTGGACCTAAATTCACCCCTCCACTTT. The full variable domain, its missing parts supplied by reference TRBV5-4 and TRBJ1-6, is ETGVTQSPTHLIKTRGQQVTLRCSSQSGHNTVSWYQQALGQGPQFIFQYYREEENGRGNFPPRFSGLQFPNYSSELNVNALELDDSALYLCASSLDLNSPLHFGNGTRLTVT.

The chain links TRBV3-1 (or the pseudogene TRBV3-2) to TRBJ1-1; D may be TRBD1 (5 bases). The V end was cut by 1 base, the J end by 7 bases, with 10 bases between. Germline assignment: CDR1 LGHDT and CDR2 YNNKEL (reference sequence). The CDR3 consists of 13 residues. CDR3 loop: CASSQAGFGEAFF. In nucleotides, the CDR3 is TGTGCCAGCAGCCAAGCAGGGTTTGGTGAAGCTTTCTTT.